This T cell receptor beta chain originates from a study of blood T cell repertoires in COVID-19. Study-wide background: COVID-19 samples from acute and convalescent phases originated in the United States, Italy and Spain. T cells, B-cell-depleted T cells, or PBMCs provided the cDNA or gDNA that served as material.

Study processing details: By means of reference gene primer amplification, nucleated cell counts were estimated. Here immunoSEQ multiplex PCR was the method, and the copy in TCRdb shows in-frame clones only, minus some. That table gives V, J and clone size, and the DNA gave D and trimming. The profile covers roughly 100,000 clones, with nearly 90% appearing a single time and around 3.3% taken by the ten largest. V was trimmed by 10 bases and J by 3 bases, leaving 12 bases between them. The CDR3 spans 13 residues. Germline V gene sequence: CDR1 MNHEY, CDR2 SVGAGI. The V gene is TRBV6-5, the J gene TRBJ2-2; D is perhaps TRBD2 (5 bases). This sequence originates from a man in his fifties or sixties in a cohort sampled during active COVID-19. Material: peripheral blood. The CDR3 DNA reads TGTGCCACCACCCCGGACTACACCGGGGAGCTGTTTTTT. This gives the protein CATTPDYTGELFF.